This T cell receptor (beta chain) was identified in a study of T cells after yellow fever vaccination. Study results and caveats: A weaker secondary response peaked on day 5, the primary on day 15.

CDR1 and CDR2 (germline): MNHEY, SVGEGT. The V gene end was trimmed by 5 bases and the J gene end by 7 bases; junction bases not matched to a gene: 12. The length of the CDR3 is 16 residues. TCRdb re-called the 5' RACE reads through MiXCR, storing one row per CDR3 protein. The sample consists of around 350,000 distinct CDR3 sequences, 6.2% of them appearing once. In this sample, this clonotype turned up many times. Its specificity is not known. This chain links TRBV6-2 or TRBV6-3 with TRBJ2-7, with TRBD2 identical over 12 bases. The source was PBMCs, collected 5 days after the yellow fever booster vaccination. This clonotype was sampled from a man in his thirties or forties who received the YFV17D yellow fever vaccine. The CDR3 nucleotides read TGTGCCAGCAGTCCCTCCGCTAGCGGGAGGGTACGAGAGCAGTACTTC. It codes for CASSPSASGRVREQYF.